This T cell receptor beta chain derives from a study of blood T cell repertoires in COVID-19. Losses at the gene ends were 6 bases for V and 4 bases for J; bases not matched to a gene: 5. Germline V CDR1 and CDR2: MNHEY, SVGEGT. The CDR3 loop spans 14 amino acids. Sequencing used immunoSEQ multiplex PCR; TCRdb keeps in-frame clones, though not all of them. The sample contains about 180,000 clones, 82% of which appear only once. The V gene is TRBV6-2 or TRBV6-3, the J gene TRBJ2-5, with 10 bases matching TRBD2. This receptor was obtained from a woman in her sixties or seventies with acute or convalescent COVID-19. Sequenced: peripheral blood. CDR3 region: CASRPSGSRETQYF. The DNA of the CDR3 is TGTGCCAGCAGGCCTAGCGGGAGTCGAGAGACCCAGTACTTC.